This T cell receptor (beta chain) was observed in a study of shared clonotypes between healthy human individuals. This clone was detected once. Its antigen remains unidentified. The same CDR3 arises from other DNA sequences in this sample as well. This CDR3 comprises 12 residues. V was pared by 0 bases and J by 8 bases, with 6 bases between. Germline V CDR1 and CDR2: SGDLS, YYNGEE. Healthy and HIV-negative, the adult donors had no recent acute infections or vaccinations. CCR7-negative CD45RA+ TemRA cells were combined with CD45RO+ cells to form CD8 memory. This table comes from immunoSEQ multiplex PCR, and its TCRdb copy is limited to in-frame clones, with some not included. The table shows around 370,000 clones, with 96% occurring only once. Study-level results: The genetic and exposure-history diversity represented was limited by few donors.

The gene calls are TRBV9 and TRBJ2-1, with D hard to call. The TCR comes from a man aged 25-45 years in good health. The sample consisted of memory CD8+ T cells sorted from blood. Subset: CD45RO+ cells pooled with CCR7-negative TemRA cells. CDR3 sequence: CASSVGGDEQFF. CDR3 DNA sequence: TGTGCCAGCAGCGTAGGTGGGGATGAGCAGTTCTTC.